This T cell receptor (beta chain) was recovered during a study of neoadjuvant anti-PD-1 for oral cavity cancer. The time point is: after neoadjuvant nivolumab, at surgical resection. Assay used: immunoSEQ multiplex PCR; TCRdb lists only in-frame clones, some missing. Of several thousand clones in the sample, 64% were seen once. CDR3 length: 13 residues. Germline V gives CDR1 SGHDN, CDR2 FVKESK. The germline V and J ends were trimmed by 8 bases and 10 bases, with 17 bases remaining between them. Sequences were derived from PBMCs, sampled after nivolumab (anti-PD-1) treatment. The gene calls are TRBV14 and TRBJ1-4; D perhaps matches TRBD1 (6 bases). The receptor was isolated from a person between 40 and 80 years old with oral cavity squamous cell carcinoma. DNA for the CDR3: TGTGCCAGCGCTCGGACAGTTTTTGGAAAACTGTTTTTT. Protein sequence: CASARTVFGKLFF.